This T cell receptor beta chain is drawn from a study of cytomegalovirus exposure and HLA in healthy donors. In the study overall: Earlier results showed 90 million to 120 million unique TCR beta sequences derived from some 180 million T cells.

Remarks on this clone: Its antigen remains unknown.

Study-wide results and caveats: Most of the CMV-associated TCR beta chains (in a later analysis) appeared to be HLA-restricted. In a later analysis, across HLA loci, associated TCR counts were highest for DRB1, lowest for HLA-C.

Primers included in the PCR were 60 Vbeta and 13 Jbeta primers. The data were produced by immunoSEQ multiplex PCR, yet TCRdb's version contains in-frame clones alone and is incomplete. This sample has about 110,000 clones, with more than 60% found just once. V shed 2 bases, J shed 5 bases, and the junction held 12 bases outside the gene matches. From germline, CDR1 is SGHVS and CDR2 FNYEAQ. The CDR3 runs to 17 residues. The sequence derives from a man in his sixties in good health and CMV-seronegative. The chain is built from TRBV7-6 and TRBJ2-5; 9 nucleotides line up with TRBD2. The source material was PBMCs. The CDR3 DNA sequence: TGTGCCAGCAGCTTATGGCTAGCGGGGACAGTGGGGGAGACCCAGTACTTC. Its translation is CASSLWLAGTVGETQYF.